This is a list of T cell receptor beta chains from one sample in a study of blood T cells in healthy people across ages. TCRdb ran MiXCR on the 5' RACE reads and lists one entry per CDR3 protein. The sample lists 850,000 to 1,000,000 distinct CDR3 sequences, roughly 48% seen once, with roughly 13% in the top ten. The sample taken for sequencing was blood. These receptors all stem from a young man in good health. Both conserved end residues are part of each CDR3. The order of the fields is V gene, J gene, D gene, clone size, CDR3 DNA, CDR3 protein. The D gene is left open where the match is weak. Clone size is given for some rows only: seen once, a few or many times, or a class if the clone is expanded.

TRBV27	TRBJ1-1	.	.	TGTGCCAGCAGTCGGTGGGGTACTGAAGCTTTCTTT	CASSRWGTEAFF
TRBV20-1	TRBJ2-1	TRBD2	.	TGCAGTGCTAGAGATCTCGCGGGGGGACCCTACAATGAGCAGTTCTTC	CSARDLAGGPYNEQFF
TRBV28	TRBJ1-5	TRBD1	.	TGTGCCAGCAGTTCCCCGGGACAGGGTATTAGGAATCAGCCCCAGCATTTT	CASSSPGQGIRNQPQHF
TRBV29-1	TRBJ1-1	TRBD1	.	TGCAGCGTCGTGACAGGGGACACTGAAGCTTTCTTT	CSVVTGDTEAFF
TRBV6-2/TRBV6-3	TRBJ2-7	.	.	TGTGCCAGCAATGACGCAGCCTACGGGCAGTACTTC	CASNDAAYGQYF
TRBV14	TRBJ2-7	.	.	TGTGCCAGCAGCCATGCAGATCCCTTCTTCTACGAGCAGTACTTC	CASSHADPFFYEQYF
TRBV3-1	TRBJ2-5	TRBD2	few	TGTGCCAGCAGCCGGTACCTAGCGGGGGTCAATGAGCAGTACTTC	CASSRYLAGVNEQYF
TRBV3-1	TRBJ2-5	.	.	TGTGCCAGCAGCCAGCCCGGTCCCTTCCACGAGACCCAGTACTTC	CASSQPGPFHETQYF
TRBV7-2	TRBJ1-2	.	.	TGTGCCAGCAGCTTCCGCCCGGTAGAGAGCTATGGCTACACCTTC	CASSFRPVESYGYTF
TRBV12-3/TRBV12-4	TRBJ2-1	TRBD2	.	TGTGCCAGCAGTTCCCTAGCGGGGGAAAATGAGCAGTTCTTC	CASSSLAGENEQFF
TRBV20-1	TRBJ1-4	.	.	TGCAGTGCTAGCAGGGATGATAAAAAACTGTTTTTT	CSASRDDKKLFF
TRBV4-3	TRBJ1-2	TRBD1	few	TGCGCCAGCAGCCAGAATCCGGGACAGGGACCTCGAGGCTACACCTTC	CASSQNPGQGPRGYTF
TRBV10-3	TRBJ2-5	TRBD1	few	TGTGCCATCACCGGGGACAGGGAAGAGACCCAGTACTTC	CAITGDREETQYF
TRBV4-3	TRBJ1-2	.	few	TGCGCCAGCAGCCACCGGGGGTCCGTCTTCAGTTCTAACTATGGCTACACCTTC	CASSHRGSVFSSNYGYTF
TRBV28	TRBJ2-7	.	.	TGTGCCAGCAGACAGGGTCCGAGCTCCTACGAGCAGTACTTC	CASRQGPSSYEQYF
TRBV6-5	TRBJ2-5	.	.	TGTGCCAGCAGTTACTCGACAGGCGGCCAAGAGACCCAGTACTTC	CASSYSTGGQETQYF
TRBV15	TRBJ2-2	TRBD1	few	TGTGCCACCAGCCCTACGACAGGGGAGAACACCGGGGAGCTGTTTTTT	CATSPTTGENTGELFF
TRBV3-1	TRBJ1-4	.	.	TGTGCGAGCAGCCGACGTCTGACAGCCTCGAATGAAAAACTGTTTTTT	CASSRRLTASNEKLFF
TRBV7-2	TRBJ1-6	.	.	TGTGCCAGCAGCCCCCGGGCAGGGAGGGGAGATTCACCCCTCCACTTT	CASSPRAGRGDSPLHF
TRBV20-1	TRBJ2-7	TRBD2	.	TGCAGTGCCGCTAGGAGCGGGGGCACCTACGAGCAGTACTTC	CSAARSGGTYEQYF
TRBV20-1	TRBJ2-2	.	.	TGCAGTGCTAGCTCCCCCGGGGAGCTGTTTTTT	CSASSPGELFF
TRBV27	TRBJ2-7	TRBD1	many	TGTGCCAGCACCACCGGGACAGGGCTGTACGAGCAGTACTTC	CASTTGTGLYEQYF
TRBV6-1	TRBJ2-5	.	.	TGTGCCGGCAGTCTTTACCAAGAGACCCAGTACTTC	CAGSLYQETQYF
TRBV10-3	TRBJ1-2	.	.	TGTGCCATCAGTACGGGAATCTATGGCTACACCTTC	CAISTGIYGYTF
TRBV4-2	TRBJ2-5	TRBD1	.	TGTGCCAGCAGCCAGCGACAGGGGGAAATAGAGACCCAGTACTTC	CASSQRQGEIETQYF
TRBV2	TRBJ2-1	.	few	TGTGCCAGCAGTGTTAAAGGGGTTGGTTACAATGAGCAGTTCTTC	CASSVKGVGYNEQFF
TRBV10-3	TRBJ2-7	.	.	TGTGCCATCAGTGAGTCGAACTCCCTCCGCGAGCAGTACTTC	CAISESNSLREQYF
TRBV24-1	TRBJ2-3	.	.	TGTGCCACCAGTGGATCTCGGGGGGCGCTGATGGATGCGCAGTATTTT	CATSGSRGALMDAQYF
TRBV24-1	TRBJ2-1	.	few	TGTGCCACCAGTGGGAACAATGAGCAGTTCTTC	CATSGNNEQFF
TRBV12-3/TRBV12-4	TRBJ1-4	TRBD1	many	TGTGCCAGCAGGCCGACAGGGACTAATGAAAAACTGTTTTTT	CASRPTGTNEKLFF
TRBV10-3	TRBJ1-2	.	.	TGTGCCTCTACTCGGGAGGGACATGGCTACACCTTC	CASTREGHGYTF
TRBV7-2	TRBJ1-1	.	.	TGTGCCAGCAGCTTAGAGGGCACCCGGAACACTGAAGCTTTCTTT	CASSLEGTRNTEAFF
TRBV4-3	TRBJ1-4	.	.	TGCGCCAGCAGCCGTACAGGGAATCCTAATGAAAAACTGTTTTTT	CASSRTGNPNEKLFF
TRBV3-1	TRBJ2-7	.	.	TGTGCCAGCAGCCAAGATGGGCGAGGGGGAGGCTACGAGCAGTACTTC	CASSQDGRGGGYEQYF
TRBV12-3/TRBV12-4	TRBJ2-1	TRBD2	few	TGTGCCAGCAGTCCACAAACTAGCGGGGGAAGGATCGAGCAGTTCTTC	CASSPQTSGGRIEQFF
TRBV4-3	TRBJ1-6	.	.	TGCGCCAGCAGCCAAGAACGCAGGGCCGATTCACCCCTCCACTTT	CASSQERRADSPLHF
TRBV9	TRBJ2-3	TRBD2	.	TGTGCCAGCAGCGGGGGGACTAGCGGGGCCACCACAGAGACGCAGTATTTT	CASSGGTSGATTETQYF
TRBV6-6	TRBJ2-3	.	.	TGTGCCAGCAGTGGGGATGCGAGGGTTACAGATACGCAGTATTTT	CASSGDARVTDTQYF
TRBV5-1	TRBJ2-1	.	few	TGCGCCAGCAGCTTGGCGGGGGCAACCTACAATGAGCAGTTCTTC	CASSLAGATYNEQFF
TRBV7-2	TRBJ2-6	.	.	TGTGCCGAGCCAGCAGCTCCGGGGCTAAATTCTGGGGCCAACGTCCTGACTTTC	CAEPAAPGLNSGANVLTF
TRBV3-1	TRBJ2-5	.	few	TGTGCCAGCAGCCAAGTCTCAGGGGCAGAGACCCAGTACTTC	CASSQVSGAETQYF
TRBV6-1	TRBJ1-2	.	few	TGTGCCAGCATGCGGGGCTACACCTTC	CASMRGYTF
TRBV9	TRBJ1-1	.	few	TGTGCCAGCAGCCCCCGGACCATGAACACTGAAGCTTTCTTT	CASSPRTMNTEAFF
TRBV12-3/TRBV12-4	TRBJ2-4	.	.	TGTGCAGGCAGGGGAGAGGCGGAGCTATGGTACTTC	CAGRGEAELWYF
TRBV2	TRBJ2-3	TRBD2	few	TGTGCCAGCAGTGATAGGGGGACTAGAGTGGATACGCAGTATTTT	CASSDRGTRVDTQYF